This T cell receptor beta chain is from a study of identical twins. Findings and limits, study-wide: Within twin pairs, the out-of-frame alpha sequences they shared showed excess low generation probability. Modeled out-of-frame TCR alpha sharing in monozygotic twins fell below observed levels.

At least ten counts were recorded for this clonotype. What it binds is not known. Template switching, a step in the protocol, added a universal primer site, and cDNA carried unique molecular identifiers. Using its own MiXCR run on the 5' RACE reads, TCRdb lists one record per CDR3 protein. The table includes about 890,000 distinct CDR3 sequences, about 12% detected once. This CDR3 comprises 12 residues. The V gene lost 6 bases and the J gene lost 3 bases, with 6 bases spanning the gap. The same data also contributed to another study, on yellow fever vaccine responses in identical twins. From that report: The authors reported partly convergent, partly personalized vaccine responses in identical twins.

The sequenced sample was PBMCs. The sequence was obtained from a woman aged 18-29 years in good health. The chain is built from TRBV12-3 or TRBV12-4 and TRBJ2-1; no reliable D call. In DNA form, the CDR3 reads TGTGCCAGCAGGGGCGTCTACAATGAGCAGTTCTTC. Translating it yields CASRGVYNEQFF.